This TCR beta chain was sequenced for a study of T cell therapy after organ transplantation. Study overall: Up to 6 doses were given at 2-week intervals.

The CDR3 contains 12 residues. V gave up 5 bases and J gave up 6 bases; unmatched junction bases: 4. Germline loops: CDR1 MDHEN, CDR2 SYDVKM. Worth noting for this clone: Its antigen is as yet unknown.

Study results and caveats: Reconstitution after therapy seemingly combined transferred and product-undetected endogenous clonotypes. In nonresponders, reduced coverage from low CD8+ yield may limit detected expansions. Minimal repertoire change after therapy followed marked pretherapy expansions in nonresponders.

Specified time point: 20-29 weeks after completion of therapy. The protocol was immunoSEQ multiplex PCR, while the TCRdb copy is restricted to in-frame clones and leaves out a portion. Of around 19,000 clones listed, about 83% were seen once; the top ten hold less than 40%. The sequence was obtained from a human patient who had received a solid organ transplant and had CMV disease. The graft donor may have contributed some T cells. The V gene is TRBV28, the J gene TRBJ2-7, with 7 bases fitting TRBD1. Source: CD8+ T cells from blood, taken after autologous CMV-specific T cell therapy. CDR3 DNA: TGTGCCAGCAGTCCGGGGACAGCCGAGCAGTACTTC. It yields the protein CASSPGTAEQYF.